This T cell receptor beta chain was sequenced during a study of T cells in tuberculosis. Study details: T cells were selected with CD1B tetramers loaded with glucose monomycolate. IGRA-negative adolescents, IGRA-positive adolescents with latent tuberculosis and adults with active tuberculosis formed this South African cohort.

Profiling relied on immunoSEQ multiplex PCR, and the TCRdb table lists in-frame clones only, not all of them. This repertoire shows some 34,000 clones, around 97% found once; its top ten account for roughly 6.2%. Study results and caveats: Active tuberculosis cases were adults; controls were adolescents.

Notes on this clone: What it binds is unknown.

The sequencing input was PBMCs. The receptor's source is a donor aged 10-29 years with latent tuberculosis or without tuberculosis infection.

In nucleotides, the CDR3 is TGTGCCAGCAGTCTACAACCGGGGAGCTCCTACGAGCAGTACTTC. Protein product: CASSLQPGSSYEQYF. This chain joins TRBV6-6 and TRBJ2-7, with TRBD2 as a possible D gene (5 bases). Trimming removed 5 bases at V and 0 bases at J, with 14 bases between. Germline CDR1 reads MNHNY; CDR2 reads SVGAGI (reference sequence). CDR3 length: 15 residues.